This record looks at one TCR beta chain sequence and its context. Its target is not known. The data were taken from a study of blood T cells in healthy people across ages. The use of a sample-barcoded 5' primer and a J-beta primer mix characterized a second PCR of 7 to 11 cycles. TCRdb analysed the 5' RACE reads with MiXCR anew, one entry per CDR3 protein. The sample has about 1,000,000 distinct CDR3 sequences, under 45% seen once; the top ten hold approximately 20%. All donors came from Russia, were Caucasian and healthy, and spanned ages roughly 6 to 95. Study findings and constraints: Fewer expanded clones and more diversity marked long-lived versus aged donors.

V gave up 6 bases and J gave up 2 bases; unmatched junction bases: 8. The germline V gene has CDR1 SGHDN and CDR2 FVKESK. CDR3 length: 15 amino acids. This receptor was taken from a woman aged 60 to 75 in good health. V and J are TRBV14 and TRBJ1-1; TRBD1 aligns across 8 bases. The sequenced sample consisted of blood. In DNA, the CDR3 is TGTGCCAGCAGTCACGGACAGGGTAGAAACACTGAAGCTTTCTTT. Residues: CASSHGQGRNTEAFF.